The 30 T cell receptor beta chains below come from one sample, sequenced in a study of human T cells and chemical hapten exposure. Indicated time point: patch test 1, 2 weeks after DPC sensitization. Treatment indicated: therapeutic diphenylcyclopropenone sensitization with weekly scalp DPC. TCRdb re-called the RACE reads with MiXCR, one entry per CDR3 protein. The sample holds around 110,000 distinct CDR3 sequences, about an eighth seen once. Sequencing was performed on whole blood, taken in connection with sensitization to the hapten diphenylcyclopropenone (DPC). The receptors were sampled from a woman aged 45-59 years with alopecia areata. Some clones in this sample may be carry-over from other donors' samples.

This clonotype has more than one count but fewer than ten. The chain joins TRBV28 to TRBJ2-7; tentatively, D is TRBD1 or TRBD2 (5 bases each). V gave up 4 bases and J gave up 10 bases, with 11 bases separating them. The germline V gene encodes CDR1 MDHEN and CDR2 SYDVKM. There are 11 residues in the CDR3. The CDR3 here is CASSWGTSQYF. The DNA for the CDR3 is TGTGCCAGCAGTTGGGGGACCAGTCAGTACTTC.

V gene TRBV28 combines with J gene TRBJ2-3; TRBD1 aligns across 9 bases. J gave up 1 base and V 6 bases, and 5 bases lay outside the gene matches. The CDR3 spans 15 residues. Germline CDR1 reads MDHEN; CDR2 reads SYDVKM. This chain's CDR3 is CASRGQGSGTDTQYF. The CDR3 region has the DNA TGTGCCAGCAGGGGACAGGGCAGTGGCACAGATACGCAGTATTTT.

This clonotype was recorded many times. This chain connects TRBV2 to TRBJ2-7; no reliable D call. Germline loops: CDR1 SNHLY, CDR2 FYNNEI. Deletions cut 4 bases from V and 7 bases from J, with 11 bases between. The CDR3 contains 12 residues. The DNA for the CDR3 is TGTGCCAGCAGTGTCACCGTAACGGAGCAGTACTTC. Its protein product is CASSVTVTEQYF.

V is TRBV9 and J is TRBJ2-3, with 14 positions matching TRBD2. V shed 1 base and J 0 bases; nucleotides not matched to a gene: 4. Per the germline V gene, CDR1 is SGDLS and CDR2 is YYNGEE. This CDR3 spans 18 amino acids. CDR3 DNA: TGTGCCAGCAGCGTAACGGGACTAGCGGGGGATAGCACAGATACGCAGTATTTT. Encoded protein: CASSVTGLAGDSTDTQYF.

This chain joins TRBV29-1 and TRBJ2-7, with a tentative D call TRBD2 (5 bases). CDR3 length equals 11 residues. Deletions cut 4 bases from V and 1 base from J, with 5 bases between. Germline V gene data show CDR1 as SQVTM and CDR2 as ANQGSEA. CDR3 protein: CSVGTSYEQYF. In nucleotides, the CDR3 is TGCAGCGTTGGGACTTCCTACGAGCAGTACTTC.

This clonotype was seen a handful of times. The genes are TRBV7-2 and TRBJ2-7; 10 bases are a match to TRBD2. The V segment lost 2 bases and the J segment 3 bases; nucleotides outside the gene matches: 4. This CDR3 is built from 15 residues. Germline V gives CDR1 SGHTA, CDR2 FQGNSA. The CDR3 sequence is CASSLRGTSDYEQYF. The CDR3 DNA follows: TGTGCCAGCAGCTTAAGGGGGACTAGCGACTACGAGCAGTACTTC.

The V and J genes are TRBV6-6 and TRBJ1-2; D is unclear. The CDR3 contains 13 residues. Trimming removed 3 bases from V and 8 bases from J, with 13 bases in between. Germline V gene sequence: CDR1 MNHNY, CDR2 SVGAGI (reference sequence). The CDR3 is CASSYSGRGGYTF. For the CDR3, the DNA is TGTGCCAGCAGTTATTCGGGCCGTGGGGGCTACACCTTC.

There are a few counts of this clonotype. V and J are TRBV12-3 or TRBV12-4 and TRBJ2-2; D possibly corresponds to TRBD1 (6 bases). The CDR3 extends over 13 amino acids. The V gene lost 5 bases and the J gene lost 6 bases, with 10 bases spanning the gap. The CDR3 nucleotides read TGTGCCAGCAGTAACAGGGTGGCCGGGGAGCTGTTTTTT. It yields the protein CASSNRVAGELFF.

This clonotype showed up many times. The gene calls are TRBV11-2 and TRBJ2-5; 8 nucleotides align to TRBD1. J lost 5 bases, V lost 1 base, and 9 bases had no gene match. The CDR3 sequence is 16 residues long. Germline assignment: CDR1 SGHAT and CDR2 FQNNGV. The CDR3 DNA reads TGTGCCAGCAGCTTAGGAACAGGGGGTGTTCGCGAGACCCAGTACTTC. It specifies CASSLGTGGVRETQYF.

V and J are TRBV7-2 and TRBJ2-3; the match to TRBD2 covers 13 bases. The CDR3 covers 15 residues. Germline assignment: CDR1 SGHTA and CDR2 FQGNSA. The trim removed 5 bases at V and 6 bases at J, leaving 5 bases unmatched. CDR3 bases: TGTGCCAGCAGCCGAACTAGCGGGGGGGCGGATACGCAGTATTTT. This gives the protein CASSRTSGGADTQYF.

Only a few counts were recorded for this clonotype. The CDR3 spells CASSYSIPGGDEQFF. Written as DNA, the CDR3 is TGTGCCAGCAGTTACTCTATTCCCGGGGGCGATGAGCAGTTCTTC. The chain carries TRBV6-2 or TRBV6-3 and TRBJ2-1; D may match TRBD1 or TRBD2 (6 bases each). Trimming took off 0 bases at V and 8 bases at J, with 14 bases between the two ends. CDR3 length equals 15 residues. Germline V gives CDR1 MNHEY, CDR2 SVGEGT.

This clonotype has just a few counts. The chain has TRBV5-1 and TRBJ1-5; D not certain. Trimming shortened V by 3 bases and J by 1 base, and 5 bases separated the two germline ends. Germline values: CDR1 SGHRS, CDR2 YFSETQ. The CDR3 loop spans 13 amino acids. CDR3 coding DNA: TGCGCCAGCAGCTGTTCCAGCAATCAGCCCCAGCATTTT. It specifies CASSCSSNQPQHF.

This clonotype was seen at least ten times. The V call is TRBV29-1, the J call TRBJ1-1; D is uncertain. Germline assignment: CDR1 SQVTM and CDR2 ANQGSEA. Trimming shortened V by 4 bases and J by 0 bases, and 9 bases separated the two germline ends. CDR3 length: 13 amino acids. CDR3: CSVAGNLNTEAFF. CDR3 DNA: TGCAGCGTTGCCGGTAATTTGAACACTGAAGCTTTCTTT.

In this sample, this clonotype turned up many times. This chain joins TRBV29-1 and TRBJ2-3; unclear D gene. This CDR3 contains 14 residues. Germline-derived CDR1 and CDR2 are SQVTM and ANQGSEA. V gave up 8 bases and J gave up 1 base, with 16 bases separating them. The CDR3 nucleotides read TGCAGCACCACCCCCCAGAGCGGCACAGATACGCAGTATTTT. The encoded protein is CSTTPQSGTDTQYF.

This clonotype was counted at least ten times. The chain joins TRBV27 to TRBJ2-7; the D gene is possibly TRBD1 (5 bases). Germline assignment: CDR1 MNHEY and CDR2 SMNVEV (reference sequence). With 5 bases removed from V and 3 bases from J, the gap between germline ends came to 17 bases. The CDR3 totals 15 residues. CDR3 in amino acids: CASSISGRRNYEQYF. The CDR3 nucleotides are TGTGCCAGCAGTATCTCAGGGCGGCGAAACTACGAGCAGTACTTC.

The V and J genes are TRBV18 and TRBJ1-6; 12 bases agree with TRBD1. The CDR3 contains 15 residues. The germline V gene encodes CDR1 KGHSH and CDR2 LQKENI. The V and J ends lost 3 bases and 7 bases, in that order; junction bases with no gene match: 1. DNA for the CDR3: TGTGCCAGCTCACCCGGGACAGGGGGCAATTCACCCCTCCACTTT. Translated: CASSPGTGGNSPLHF.

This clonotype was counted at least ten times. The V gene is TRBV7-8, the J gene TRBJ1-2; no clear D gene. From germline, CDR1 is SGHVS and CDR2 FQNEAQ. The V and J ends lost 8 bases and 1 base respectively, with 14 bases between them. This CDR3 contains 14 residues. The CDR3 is CASGIGPLNYGYTF. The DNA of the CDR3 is TGTGCCAGCGGGATAGGGCCCCTTAACTATGGCTACACCTTC.

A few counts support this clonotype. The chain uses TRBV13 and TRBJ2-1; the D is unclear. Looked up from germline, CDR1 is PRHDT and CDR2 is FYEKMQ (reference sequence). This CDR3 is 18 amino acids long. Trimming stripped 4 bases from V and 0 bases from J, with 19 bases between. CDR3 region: CASSSPQDAPSSYNEQFF. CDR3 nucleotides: TGTGCCAGCAGCTCCCCCCAGGACGCGCCCAGCTCCTACAATGAGCAGTTCTTC.

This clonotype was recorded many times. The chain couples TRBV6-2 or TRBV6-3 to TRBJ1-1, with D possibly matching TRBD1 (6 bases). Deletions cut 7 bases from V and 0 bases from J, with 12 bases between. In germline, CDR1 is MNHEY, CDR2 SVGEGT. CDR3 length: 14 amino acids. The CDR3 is CASMLGQMNTEAFF. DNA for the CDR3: TGTGCCAGCATGTTAGGACAGATGAACACTGAAGCTTTCTTT.

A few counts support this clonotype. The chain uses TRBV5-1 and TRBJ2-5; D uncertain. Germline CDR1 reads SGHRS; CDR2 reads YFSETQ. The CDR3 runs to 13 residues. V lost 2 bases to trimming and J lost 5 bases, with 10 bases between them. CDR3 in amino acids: CASSFLPGETQYF. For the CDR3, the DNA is TGCGCCAGCAGCTTCCTGCCAGGCGAGACCCAGTACTTC.

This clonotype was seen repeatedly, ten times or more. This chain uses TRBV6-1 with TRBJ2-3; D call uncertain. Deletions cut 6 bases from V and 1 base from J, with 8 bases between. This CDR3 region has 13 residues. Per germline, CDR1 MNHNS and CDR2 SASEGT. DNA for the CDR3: TGTGCCAGCAGGGCAGGAGGCACAGATACGCAGTATTTT. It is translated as CASRAGGTDTQYF.

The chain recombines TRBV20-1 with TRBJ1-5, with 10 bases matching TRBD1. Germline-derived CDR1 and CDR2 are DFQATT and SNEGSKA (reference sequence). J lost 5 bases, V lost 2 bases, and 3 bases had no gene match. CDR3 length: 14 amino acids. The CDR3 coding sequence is TGCAGTGCTAGACCGGGACAGGGGCATCAGCCCCAGCATTTT. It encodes CSARPGQGHQPQHF.

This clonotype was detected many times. CDR3 sequence reads: CASFPGLGQPQHF. In DNA form, the CDR3 reads TGTGCCAGCTTTCCAGGGTTAGGTCAGCCCCAGCATTTT. The rearrangement links TRBV18 to TRBJ1-5; possibly TRBD1 for D (5 bases). The V end was cut by 7 bases, the J end by 6 bases, with 13 bases between. CDR1 KGHSH and CDR2 LQKENI come from the germline V gene. The CDR3 contains 13 residues.

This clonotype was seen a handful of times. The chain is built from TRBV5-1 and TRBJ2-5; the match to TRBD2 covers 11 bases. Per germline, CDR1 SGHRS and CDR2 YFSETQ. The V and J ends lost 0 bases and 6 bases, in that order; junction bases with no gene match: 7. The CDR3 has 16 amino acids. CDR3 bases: TGCGCCAGCAGCTTGGCCAGTTCTAGCGGGGGGAAGACCCAGTACTTC. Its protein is CASSLASSSGGKTQYF. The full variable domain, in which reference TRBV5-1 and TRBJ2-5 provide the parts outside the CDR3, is KAGVTQTPRYLIKTRGQQVTLSCSPISGHRSVSWYQQTPGQGLQFLFEYFSETQRNKGNFPGRFSGRQFSNSRSEMNVSTLELGDSALYLCASSLASSSGGKTQYFGPGTRLLVL.

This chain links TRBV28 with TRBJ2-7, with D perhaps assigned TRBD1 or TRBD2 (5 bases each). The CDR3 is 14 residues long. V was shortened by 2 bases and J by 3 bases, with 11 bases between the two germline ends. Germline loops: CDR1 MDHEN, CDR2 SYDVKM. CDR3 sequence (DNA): TGTGCCAGCAGTTTAGGGGGATCGGTCTACGAGCAGTACTTC. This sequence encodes CASSLGGSVYEQYF.

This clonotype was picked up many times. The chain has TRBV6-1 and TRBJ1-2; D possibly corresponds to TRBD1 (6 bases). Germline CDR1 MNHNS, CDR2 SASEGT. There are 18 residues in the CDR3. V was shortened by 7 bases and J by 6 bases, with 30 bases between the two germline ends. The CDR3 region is CASTTTIWDTGPGHGYTF. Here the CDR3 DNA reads TGTGCCAGCACCACAACCATTTGGGACACCGGCCCAGGTCATGGCTACACCTTC.

The CDR3: CASSLVLDSRNTEAFF. Written as DNA, the CDR3 is TGCGCCAGCAGCTTGGTCCTGGACAGTCGGAACACTGAAGCTTTCTTT. The chain recombines TRBV5-1 with TRBJ1-1; weak D call: TRBD1 (6 bases). The CDR3 sequence is 16 residues long. Germline CDR1 and CDR2: SGHRS and YFSETQ. The V end lost 0 bases, the J end lost 1 base, and 13 bases lay between the germline ends. Based on the CDR3 plus reference TRBV5-1 and TRBJ1-1, the full variable domain is KAGVTQTPRYLIKTRGQQVTLSCSPISGHRSVSWYQQTPGQGLQFLFEYFSETQRNKGNFPGRFSGRQFSNSRSEMNVSTLELGDSALYLCASSLVLDSRNTEAFFGQGTRLTVV.

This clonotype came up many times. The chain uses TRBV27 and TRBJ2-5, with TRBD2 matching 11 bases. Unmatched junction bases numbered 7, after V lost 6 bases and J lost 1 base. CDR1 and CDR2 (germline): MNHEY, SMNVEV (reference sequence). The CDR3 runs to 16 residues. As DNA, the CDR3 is TGTGCCAGCAGGCACACTAGCGGGAGAACCCAAGAGACCCAGTACTTC. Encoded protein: CASRHTSGRTQETQYF.

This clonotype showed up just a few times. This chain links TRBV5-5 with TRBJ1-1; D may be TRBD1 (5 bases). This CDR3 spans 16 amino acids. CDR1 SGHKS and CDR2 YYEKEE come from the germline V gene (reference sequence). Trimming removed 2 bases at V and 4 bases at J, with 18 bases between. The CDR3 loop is CASSFIAGRTVTEAFF. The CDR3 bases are TGTGCCAGCAGCTTCATAGCGGGACGGACGGTCACTGAAGCTTTCTTT.

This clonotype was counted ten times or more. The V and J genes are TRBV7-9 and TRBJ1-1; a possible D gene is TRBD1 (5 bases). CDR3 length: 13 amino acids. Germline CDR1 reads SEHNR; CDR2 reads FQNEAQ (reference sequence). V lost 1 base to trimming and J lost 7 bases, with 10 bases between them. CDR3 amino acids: CASSLVGADEAFF. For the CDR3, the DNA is TGTGCCAGCAGCTTAGTAGGGGCAGATGAAGCTTTCTTT.